These 21 T cell receptor beta chains were sequenced from one sample in a study. From the 5' RACE reads, TCRdb called clonotypes with MiXCR, one entry per CDR3 protein. The sample includes about 43,000 distinct CDR3 sequences, roughly 27% of them seen just once. The sample comprised memory CD4+ T cells sorted from a lymph node. Subset denoted: memory CD4+ T cells, CD4+CD45RO+CD25-. The source of these receptors is a female donor with breast cancer.

This clonotype turned up a few times. The chain uses TRBV4-3 and TRBJ2-7; TRBD2 matches 9 bases. The CDR3 covers 14 residues. V shed 2 bases, J shed 6 bases, and the junction held 5 bases outside the gene matches. The germline V gene has CDR1 LGHNA and CDR2 YSLEER. CDR3 in DNA: TGCGCCAGCAGCCAAAATAGCGGGGGCCTCGAGCAGTACTTC. This encodes CASSQNSGGLEQYF.

The genes are TRBV20-1 and TRBJ2-1; no firm D call. CDR1 is DFQATT, CDR2 SNEGSKA, per germline (reference sequence). V lost 8 bases and J lost 9, with 11 bases in between. The length of the CDR3 is 10 residues. The DNA of the CDR3 is TGCAGTACCGCTAGTAGTGAGCAGTTCTTC. It codes for CSTASSEQFF.

The rearrangement uses TRBV7-2 and TRBJ2-5, with D perhaps TRBD1 (5 bases). Looked up from germline, CDR1 is SGHTA and CDR2 is FQGNSA. Trimming stripped 5 bases from V and 5 bases from J, with 12 bases between. The CDR3 runs to 13 residues. The CDR3 protein is CASSLGHGETQYF. The CDR3 coding sequence is TGTGCCAGCAGCCTAGGACACGGGGAGACCCAGTACTTC.

The J gene is TRBJ1-4, the V gene TRBV6-1; weak D call: TRBD1 (6 bases). Trimming removed 6 bases from V and 5 bases from J, with 10 bases in between. Germline V lookup: CDR1 MNHNS, CDR2 SASEGT. This CDR3 spans 13 amino acids. CDR3 protein: CASRPGTNEKLFF. CDR3 DNA: TGTGCCAGCAGGCCCGGGACAAATGAAAAACTGTTTTTT.

V usage is TRBV2 and J usage is TRBJ1-4, with 10 bases that match TRBD1. The CDR3 has 13 residues. Germline V gives CDR1 SNHLY, CDR2 FYNNEI. Unmatched junction bases numbered 3, after V lost 8 bases and J lost 6 bases. Here the CDR3 reads CASRQGADEKLFF. The CDR3 DNA is TGTGCCAGCCGACAGGGGGCAGATGAAAAACTGTTTTTT.

The rearrangement links TRBV7-2 to TRBJ2-2, with D hard to call. Germline CDR1 SGHTA, CDR2 FQGNSA. With 6 bases removed from V and 4 bases from J, the gap between germline ends came to 15 bases. The CDR3 has 15 amino acids. The CDR3 bases are TGTGCCAGCAGTCCTGGGCGGATTGGCACCGGGGAGCTGTTTTTT. It is translated as CASSPGRIGTGELFF.

This clonotype has just one count. V is TRBV7-8 and J is TRBJ2-5, with a tentative D call TRBD1 (6 bases). The CDR3 length is 13 residues. Germline assignment: CDR1 SGHVS and CDR2 FQNEAQ. The V gene lost 1 base and the J gene lost 7 bases, with 10 bases spanning the gap. The CDR3 DNA follows: TGTGCCAGCAGCTTAGGACCGACAGGGACCCAGTACTTC. The encoded protein is CASSLGPTGTQYF.

The V gene is TRBV7-9, the J gene TRBJ2-1; perhaps TRBD2 as D (6 bases). This CDR3 comprises 13 residues. V shed 10 bases and J shed 2 bases, with 12 bases lying between them. Per germline, CDR1 SEHNR and CDR2 FQNEAQ (reference sequence). For the CDR3, the DNA is TGTGCCATACCGGGACTTACCTACAATGAGCAGTTCTTC. This codes for CAIPGLTYNEQFF.

CDR3 in amino acids: CSASGISYEQYF. The CDR3, as DNA: TGCAGTGCTAGCGGAATCTCCTACGAGCAGTACTTC. V is TRBV20-1 and J is TRBJ2-7; no firm D call. Germline lookup yields CDR1 DFQATT and CDR2 SNEGSKA (reference sequence). This CDR3 spans 12 amino acids. V lost 3 bases and J 0 bases, leaving 6 bases between the germline ends.

This sequence joins TRBV9 and TRBJ1-2; TRBD1 is a possible D gene (5 bases). Trimming pared 3 bases from V and 1 base from J, leaving 13 bases between. Per germline, CDR1 SGDLS and CDR2 YYNGEE. This CDR3 is 15 amino acids long. The CDR3 DNA is TGTGCCAGCAGCGAGTGGGGGACCGGTAACTATGGCTACACCTTC. Translating it yields CASSEWGTGNYGYTF.

This clonotype was found a few times. The rearrangement uses TRBV3-1 and TRBJ1-2, with 8 bases matching TRBD1. V shed 5 bases, J shed 6 bases, and the junction held 8 bases outside the gene matches. The CDR3 covers 14 residues. Germline loops: CDR1 LGHDT, CDR2 YNNKEL (reference sequence). This chain's CDR3 is CASSFQGADNGYTF. CDR3 in DNA: TGTGCCAGCAGCTTTCAGGGGGCGGATAATGGCTACACCTTC.

This clonotype was seen a few times. The rearrangement joins TRBV12-3 or TRBV12-4 to TRBJ1-2; 11 bases agree with TRBD1. With V trimmed by 8 bases and J by 1 base, 3 bases remained unmatched. The length of the CDR3 is 14 residues. The CDR3 bases are TGTGCCAGCTGGGGGACAGGGGGTAACTATGGCTACACCTTC. Protein sequence: CASWGTGGNYGYTF.

This clonotype came up a few times. The chain is built from TRBV11-2 and TRBJ2-5, with 7 bases identical to TRBD2. V lost 4 bases to trimming and J lost 2 bases; unmatched junction nucleotides: 10. Per the germline V gene, CDR1 is SGHAT and CDR2 is FQNNGV. This CDR3 contains 16 residues. CDR3 bases: TGTGCCAGCAGCTCGGCGGGGACTACCTTACAAGAGACCCAGTACTTC. It encodes CASSSAGTTLQETQYF.

Ten or more counts support this clonotype. This chain joins TRBV6-5 and TRBJ1-5; 8 bases line up with TRBD1. The junction had 5 bases not matched to a gene; V was cut back by 6 bases and J by 7 bases. Germline CDR1 and CDR2: MNHEY and SVGAGI. This CDR3 comprises 13 residues. The CDR3 DNA sequence: TGTGCCAGCAGCTCAGACAGGGGCCAGCCCCAGCATTTT. This gives the protein CASSSDRGQPQHF.

This clonotype was counted many times. This chain joins TRBV29-1 and TRBJ2-5, with TRBD2 matching 10 bases. The CDR3 has 14 amino acids. Germline lookup yields CDR1 SQVTM and CDR2 ANQGSEA. After removal of 7 bases from V and 1 base from J, the junction contained 6 bases not matched to a gene. The CDR3 nucleotides read TGCAGCGCTAGCGGGAGTTTCTTCCAAGAGACCCAGTACTTC. It translates to CSASGSFFQETQYF.

This clonotype has a handful of counts. The V and J genes are TRBV15 and TRBJ2-1, with TRBD1 matching 11 bases. CDR1 and CDR2 from the germline V gene are LNHNV and YYDKDF (reference sequence). The J segment lost 8 bases and the V segment lost 4 bases, leaving 10 bases of the junction unmatched. This CDR3 has 16 amino acids. CDR3 sequence reads: CATSKAGTGGVDEQFF. The CDR3, as DNA: TGTGCCACCAGCAAAGCCGGGACAGGGGGGGTCGATGAGCAGTTCTTC.

V usage is TRBV27 and J usage is TRBJ2-3; maybe TRBD2 (6 bases). The germline V gene encodes CDR1 MNHEY and CDR2 SMNVEV (reference sequence). This CDR3 has 16 residues. Trimming took 2 bases from V and 1 from J, leaving 13 bases between them. CDR3 loop: CASSLLGSTGTDTQYF. In nucleotides, the CDR3 is TGTGCCAGCAGTTTACTCGGGAGTACCGGCACAGATACGCAGTATTTT.

This clonotype was picked up a small number of times. The rearrangement links TRBV18 to TRBJ1-1; D call uncertain. CDR3 length: 14 amino acids. Germline CDR1 reads KGHSH; CDR2 reads LQKENI. Trimming left V 0 bases short and J 5 bases short, with 10 bases between. CDR3 nucleotides: TGTGCCAGCTCACCACCGCCGGGAAATACTGAAGCTTTCTTT. It translates to CASSPPPGNTEAFF.

Turning to this clonotype: At one end the junction does not follow the germline gene, possibly because of a read error. The chain couples TRBV5-1 to TRBJ2-3, with D unresolved. Looked up from germline, CDR1 is SGHRS and CDR2 is YFSETQ. The CDR3 has 14 residues. The CDR3 reads CTSSLEGGTDTQYF. DNA of the CDR3: TGCACCAGCAGCTTGGAAGGTGGCACAGATACGCAGTATTTT.

The rearrangement uses TRBV20-1 and TRBJ2-3; D gene ambiguous. Germline loops: CDR1 DFQATT, CDR2 SNEGSKA (reference sequence). The ends were cut back, 8 bases at V and 2 bases at J, with 17 bases in the middle. The CDR3 runs to 14 residues. The CDR3 nucleotides are TGCAGTCCAAGAGTAGGGCCGGTCACAGATACGCAGTATTTT. Translation: CSPRVGPVTDTQYF.

This clonotype was observed a few times. The chain couples TRBV20-1 to TRBJ2-1, with TRBD1 matching 9 bases. CDR1 is DFQATT and CDR2 is SNEGSKA in the germline V gene (reference sequence). Unmatched junction bases numbered 19, after V lost 6 bases and J lost 7 bases. The CDR3 length is 17 residues. CDR3 DNA: TGCAGTGCCGAGGATATAATTGTGACAGGGGGTAAGAATGAGCAGTTCTTC. This gives the protein CSAEDIIVTGGKNEQFF.